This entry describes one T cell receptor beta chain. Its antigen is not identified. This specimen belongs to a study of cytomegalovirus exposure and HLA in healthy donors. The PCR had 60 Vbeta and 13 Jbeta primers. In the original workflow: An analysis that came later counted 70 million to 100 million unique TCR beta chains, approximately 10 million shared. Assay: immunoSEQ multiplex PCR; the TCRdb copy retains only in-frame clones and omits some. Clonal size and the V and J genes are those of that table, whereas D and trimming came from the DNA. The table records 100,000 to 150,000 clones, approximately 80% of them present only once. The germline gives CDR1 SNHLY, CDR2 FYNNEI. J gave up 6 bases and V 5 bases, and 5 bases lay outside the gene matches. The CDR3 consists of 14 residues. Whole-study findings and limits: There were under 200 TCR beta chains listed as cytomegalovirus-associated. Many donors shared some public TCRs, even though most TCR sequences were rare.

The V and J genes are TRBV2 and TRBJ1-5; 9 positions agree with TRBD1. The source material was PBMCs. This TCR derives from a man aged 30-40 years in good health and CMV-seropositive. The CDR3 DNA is TGTGCCAGCAGTACCTTGACAGGGGGTCAGCCCCAGCATTTT. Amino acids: CASSTLTGGQPQHF.